These T cell receptor beta chains were read from a single sample in a study of T-cell reconstitution after alpha-beta-depleted transplantation in children. TCRdb passed the PCR reads through MiXCR, listing each CDR3 protein once. The sample includes hundreds of thousands of distinct CDR3 sequences, more than 9% of them seen just once. Source: PBMCs from the stem cell graft donor, taken from the stem cell graft. The receptors originated from a human donor who donated a stem cell graft to a child with acute myeloid leukemia. CDR3s include the opening cysteine and the closing phenylalanine or tryptophan. D genes are given only for firm matches. Clone size, where shown, is once, few, many, or a class for clones that have expanded.

TRBJ2-3 NA TRBV7-2 NA TGTGCCAGCAGCCGACCGGACGGAGCCACAGATACGCAGTATTTT CASSRPDGATDTQYF
TRBJ2-7 many TRBV29-1 NA TGCAGCGTTGGTGACTCCTACGAGCAGTACTTC CSVGDSYEQYF
TRBJ1-5 many TRBV24-1 TRBD1 TGTGCCACCAGTGACGGACAGGGCAATCAGCCCCAGCATTTT CATSDGQGNQPQHF
TRBJ2-3 NA TRBV20-1 TRBD1 TGCAGTGCGGCGGCAGGGGGAGATACGCAGTATTTT CSAAAGGDTQYF
TRBJ2-1 many TRBV7-9 NA TGTGCCAGCAGCCTCGACCGAAGCGGGTTACCCGGGTTGTTCTTC CASSLDRSGLPGLFF
TRBJ2-7 NA TRBV30 TRBD1 TGTGCCGGATCGACAGGGTTCTACGAGCAGTACTTC CAGSTGFYEQYF
TRBJ2-3 few TRBV20-1 NA TGCAGTGTACCTGGTGATGGGGTCTTGGTGGGCGCAGATACGCAGTATTTT CSVPGDGVLVGADTQYF
TRBJ2-2 few TRBV7-3 TRBD2 TGTGCCAGCAGCTTCGGTACGGGAGGGCGAACCGGGGAGCTGTTTTTT CASSFGTGGRTGELFF
TRBJ1-1 many TRBV12-3/TRBV12-4 TRBD1 TGTGCCAGCAGTCAGACAGGGAAAGCTTTCTTT CASSQTGKAFF
TRBJ2-1 few TRBV6-2/TRBV6-3 TRBD2 TGTGCCAGCAGTTACAGCGGACTAGCGGGGCGGTCCTACAATGAGCAGTTCTTC CASSYSGLAGRSYNEQFF
TRBJ2-7 NA TRBV6-4 NA TGTGCCAGCAACCAACGGACACCCGAGCAGTACTTC CASNQRTPEQYF
TRBJ2-2 few TRBV29-1 TRBD1 TGCAGCGTTGAAGATCGGTTGGCCGGGACAGGGAACACCGGGGAGCTGTTTTTT CSVEDRLAGTGNTGELFF
TRBJ2-5 few TRBV25-1 NA TGTGCCAGCAGTGAAGCAGCAGGGTCCCAAGAGACCCAGTACTTC CASSEAAGSQETQYF
TRBJ2-1 few TRBV4-3 NA TGCGCCAGCAGCCTGGGACTCCTATACTCCTACAATGAGCAGTTCTTC CASSLGLLYSYNEQFF
TRBJ2-1 many TRBV12-3/TRBV12-4 NA TGTGCCAGCAGCTCCCGGGTGGGCGAGCAGTTCTTC CASSSRVGEQFF
TRBJ2-3 many TRBV28 NA TGTGCCAGCAGTTCCCTATGGACTCCAGACCCAGATACGCAGTATTTT CASSSLWTPDPDTQYF
TRBJ1-1 NA TRBV27 NA TGTGCCAGCAGTTACTACAGTGGGAACACTGAAGCTTTCTTT CASSYYSGNTEAFF
TRBJ2-3 NA TRBV20-1 TRBD2 TGCAGTGCTAAAGCGGGAGTAGTAACAGATACGCAGTATTTT CSAKAGVVTDTQYF
TRBJ1-3 few TRBV4-2 NA TGTGCCAGCAGCACTCTACAGGGTTACTCTGGAAACACCATATATTTT CASSTLQGYSGNTIYF
TRBJ2-7 NA TRBV27 NA TGTGCCAGCAGTTTAAGGGACGGGCACTACGAGCAGTACTTC CASSLRDGHYEQYF
TRBJ2-1 NA TRBV7-9 TRBD2 TGTGCCAGCAGCCGTTTGTCTAGCGGGAGAAAGTACAATGAGCAGTTCTTC CASSRLSSGRKYNEQFF
TRBJ1-1 many TRBV5-1 NA TGCGCCAGCAGCGGACCGGACACTGAAGCTTTCTTT CASSGPDTEAFF
TRBJ1-3 few TRBV20-1 NA TGCAGTGCTAGCCGGGACCTCTCTGGAAACACCATATATTTT CSASRDLSGNTIYF
TRBJ2-5 NA TRBV6-2/TRBV6-3 NA TGTGCCAGCAGCCCCTCCGGGCCATACCGGATCTTC CASSPSGPYRIF
TRBJ2-5 many TRBV20-1 NA TGCAGTGCTAGACAGACAGATAACAAAGAGACCCAGTACTTC CSARQTDNKETQYF
TRBJ2-1 many TRBV6-5 TRBD2 TGTGCCAGCAGTTACCCGGCTAGCGGGAGATTTGAGCAGTTCTTC CASSYPASGRFEQFF
TRBJ2-5 few TRBV9 NA TGTGCCAGTCAGGGGAACCAAGAGACCCAGTACTTC CASQGNQETQYF
TRBJ1-1 many TRBV10-3 NA TGTGCCATCAGTGAGGGGGCCTTAGCTTTCTTT CAISEGALAFF
TRBJ1-1 NA TRBV28 NA TGTGCCAGCATCGTCGGGGTTGAAGCTTTCTTT CASIVGVEAFF
TRBJ2-2 NA TRBV5-1 TRBD2 TGCGCCAGCAGCAAGACTAGCGGGGTAAACACCGGGGAGCTGTTTTTT CASSKTSGVNTGELFF
TRBJ2-7 NA TRBV20-1 NA TGCAGTGCCATTCGGGACCCCCTTCCCTACGAGCAGTACTTC CSAIRDPLPYEQYF
TRBJ2-3 few TRBV2 NA TGTGCCAGCAGTTCCTCCGCCGGGAGTTCGTATACGCAGTATTTT CASSSSAGSSYTQYF
TRBJ2-1 NA TRBV12-3/TRBV12-4 TRBD2 TGTGCCAGCAGTTTAACTAGCGGGGGCTCCTATGGGCAGTTCTTC CASSLTSGGSYGQFF
TRBJ2-7 NA TRBV20-1 TRBD1 TGCAGTGCTATGGACAGGGGAACCTACGAGCAGTACTTC CSAMDRGTYEQYF
TRBJ2-7 few TRBV20-1 NA TGCAGTGCTAGAGATTGGGCTAGAGCCTACGAGCAGTACTTC CSARDWARAYEQYF
TRBJ2-2 many TRBV29-1 NA TGCAGCGTTGTTCCAGGGTCTGCGAACACCGGGGAGCTGTTTTTT CSVVPGSANTGELFF
TRBJ2-3 many TRBV15 TRBD2 TGTGCCACCAGCAGAGACGGGAGGCCCTTCACAGATACGCAGTATTTT CATSRDGRPFTDTQYF
TRBJ1-5 NA TRBV27 NA TGTGCCAGCAGTTTTACGGGGGCGGGTCAGCCCCAGCATTTT CASSFTGAGQPQHF
TRBJ2-2 many TRBV27 TRBD2 TGTGCCAGCAGTTTATTAGCGGGATCGAACACCGGGGAGCTGTTTTTT CASSLLAGSNTGELFF
TRBJ1-6 few TRBV6-1 TRBD1 TGTGCCAGCAGCTTCAGGGGGCCCAATTCACCCCTCCACTTT CASSFRGPNSPLHF
TRBJ2-1 few TRBV30 NA TGTGCCTGGAGTAGGGTGGGAGGTTCCTACAATGAGCAGTTCTTC CAWSRVGGSYNEQFF
TRBJ1-4 few TRBV29-1 NA TGCAGCGTTGATACGGGGGCAGACGAAAAACTGTTTTTT CSVDTGADEKLFF
TRBJ2-5 many TRBV7-3 TRBD2 TGTGCCAGCAGCTTAACTAGCGGGAGCTGGGAGACCCAGTACTTC CASSLTSGSWETQYF
TRBJ1-5 few TRBV29-1 NA TGCAGCGTGGCAGGGAAGCAGGATCAGCCCCAGCATTTT CSVAGKQDQPQHF
TRBJ1-1 few TRBV29-1 NA TGCAGCACAACACAGGCGGGGGGCACTGAAGCTTTCTTT CSTTQAGGTEAFF
TRBJ2-3 NA TRBV5-1 NA TGCGCCAGCAGCTTGTGGGGGGAGAGGACAGATACGCAGTATTTT CASSLWGERTDTQYF
TRBJ2-5 NA TRBV7-3 TRBD1 TGTGCCAGCAGCTTAGGCCGGACAGGAAAGGGGGAGACCCAGTACTTC CASSLGRTGKGETQYF
TRBJ2-7 NA TRBV12-3/TRBV12-4 NA TGTGCCAGCAGTTTCGGGACTCGGGGCGAGCAGTACTTC CASSFGTRGEQYF
TRBJ2-6 NA TRBV18 TRBD1 TGTGCCAGCTCACCCCTATGGACAGGGGGCTCTGGGGCCAACGTCCTGACTTTC CASSPLWTGGSGANVLTF
TRBJ2-1 NA TRBV11-3 TRBD1 TGTGCCAGCAGCGATCAGGGGGATGAGCAGTTCTTC CASSDQGDEQFF
TRBJ2-1 many TRBV4-3 NA TGCGCCAGCAGCCAAGAATTCTGGACATGGGGTGAGCAGTTCTTC CASSQEFWTWGEQFF